This T cell receptor (beta chain) was identified during a study of T cell responses to AZD1222 COVID-19 vaccine. Clones were read by immunoSEQ multiplex PCR, and TCRdb kept only the in-frame ones, dropping some. The sample shows approximately 73,000 clones, roughly 85% of them seen only once. Broader study findings: The donor cohort was predominantly white British with a female majority, and clonal diversity may have been underestimated.

In the case of this clone: The antigen is undetermined.

This CDR3 is built from 13 residues. With 0 bases removed from V and 6 bases from J, the gap between germline ends came to 9 bases. Germline CDR1 is MRHNA and CDR2 is SNTAGT. V usage is TRBV6-4 and J usage is TRBJ2-7, with D perhaps TRBD2 (7 bases). Sequencing used peripheral blood, obtained on day 0 of AZD1222 vaccination. The receptor was derived from an adult in good health. The CDR3 here is CASSDSGGREQYF. As DNA, the CDR3 is TGTGCCAGCAGTGACTCGGGGGGGCGCGAGCAGTACTTC.